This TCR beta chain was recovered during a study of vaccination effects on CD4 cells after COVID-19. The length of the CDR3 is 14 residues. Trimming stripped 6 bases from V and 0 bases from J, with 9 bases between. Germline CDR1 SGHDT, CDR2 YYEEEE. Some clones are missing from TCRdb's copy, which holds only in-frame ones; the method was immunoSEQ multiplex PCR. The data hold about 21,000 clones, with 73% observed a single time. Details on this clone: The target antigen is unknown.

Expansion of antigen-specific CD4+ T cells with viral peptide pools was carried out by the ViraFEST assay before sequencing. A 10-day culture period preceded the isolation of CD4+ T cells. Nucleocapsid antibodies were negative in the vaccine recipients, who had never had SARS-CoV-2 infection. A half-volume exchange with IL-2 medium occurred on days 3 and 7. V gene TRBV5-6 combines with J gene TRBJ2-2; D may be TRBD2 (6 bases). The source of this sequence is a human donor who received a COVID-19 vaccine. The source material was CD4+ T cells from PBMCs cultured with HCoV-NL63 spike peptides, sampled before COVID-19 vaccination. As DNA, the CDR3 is TGTGCCAGCACCCGACTAGCGAACACCGGGGAGCTGTTTTTT. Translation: CASTRLANTGELFF.